The 20 T cell receptor beta chains below all came from one sample that was sequenced in a study of blood T cells in healthy people across ages. For the second PCR, which ran for 7 to 11 cycles, a sample-barcoded 5' primer and a J-beta primer mix were used. TCRdb used MiXCR to reprocess the 5' RACE reads, holding one entry per CDR3 protein. The repertoire holds 950,000 to 1,200,000 distinct CDR3 sequences, with around two fifths as singletons. The material sequenced was blood. The receptors come from a man aged 18 to 29 in good health.

The chain is built from TRBV27 and TRBJ1-1, with TRBD1 identical over 8 bases. V was pared by 5 bases and J by 3 bases, with 5 bases of the junction left unmatched. CDR3 size: 14 residues. Germline V gene sequence: CDR1 MNHEY, CDR2 SMNVEV (reference sequence). The CDR3 here is CASSPPGQDTEAFF. In DNA, the CDR3 is TGTGCCAGCAGTCCTCCGGGACAGGACACTGAAGCTTTCTTT.

The chain carries TRBV4-2 and TRBJ2-3; D perhaps matches TRBD2 (5 bases). The germline V gene encodes CDR1 LGHNA and CDR2 YNFKEQ. The V gene lost 4 bases and the J gene lost 3 bases, with 14 bases spanning the gap. The CDR3 consists of 15 residues. The CDR3 region has the DNA TGTGCCAGCAGCCTCAATCCGGACTCTACAGATACGCAGTATTTT. Translating it yields CASSLNPDSTDTQYF.

There are many counts of this clonotype. The chain links TRBV20-1 to TRBJ1-2; tentatively, D is TRBD1 (6 bases). The CDR3 contains 14 residues. With 3 bases removed from V and 0 bases from J, the gap between germline ends came to 11 bases. Germline lookup yields CDR1 DFQATT and CDR2 SNEGSKA (reference sequence). The CDR3: CSASRGAANYGYTF. The CDR3 DNA reads as TGCAGTGCTAGCAGGGGCGCAGCTAACTATGGCTACACCTTC.

The chain joins TRBV25-1 to TRBJ2-4; 7 nucleotides align to TRBD1. The J call may be faulty, since TRBJ2-7 better matches the DNA end. The germline V gene encodes CDR1 MGHDK and CDR2 SYGVNS. CDR3 length: 14 amino acids. CDR3 bases: TGTGCCAGCGGGGGACAGCCCGTCAACCACGAGCAGTACTTC. It yields the protein CASGGQPVNHEQYF.

For this clonotype: The junction and the germline gene differ at one end; a read error may be behind it. J is TRBJ1-2 and V is TRBV29-1; D remains ambiguous. The CDR3 spans 13 residues. CDR1 and CDR2 (germline): SQVTM, ANQGSEA. In DNA, the CDR3 is TGCAGCGTTGAAGGCAGGCAGAACTATGGCTACGCCTTC. Translating gives CSVEGRQNYGYAF.

The V and J genes are TRBV6-5 and TRBJ2-7; D gene unclear. CDR3 length equals 12 residues. The germline gives CDR1 MNHEY, CDR2 SVGAGI. Trimming pared 5 bases from V and 7 bases from J, leaving 12 bases between. As DNA, the CDR3 is TGTGCCAGCAGTCCAAACAAGGATGAGCAGTACTTC. Translated, it gives CASSPNKDEQYF.

This clonotype was seen a handful of times. The J gene is TRBJ1-1, the V gene TRBV20-1; a weak D match, TRBD1 (5 bases). From germline, CDR1 is DFQATT and CDR2 SNEGSKA (reference sequence). V dropped 6 bases and J dropped 5 bases, with 16 bases sitting between them. CDR3 length equals 13 residues. The CDR3 nucleotides read TGCAGTGCCACGGGACTAAAAAGGACTGAAGCTTTCTTT. As protein: CSATGLKRTEAFF.

There are a few counts of this clonotype. The gene calls are TRBV20-1 and TRBJ1-1, with D unclear. This CDR3 is 13 amino acids long. The germline V gene encodes CDR1 DFQATT and CDR2 SNEGSKA (reference sequence). V was trimmed by 1 base and J by 1 base, leaving 7 bases between them. CDR3 DNA: TGCAGTGCTAGAGGACACTGGAACACTGAAGCTTTCTTT. Translated, it gives CSARGHWNTEAFF.

The chain joins TRBV7-2 to TRBJ2-7, with D possibly matching TRBD1 (5 bases). V lost 1 base, J lost 1 base, and 14 bases lay in between. The CDR3 sequence is 16 residues long. Germline assignment: CDR1 SGHTA and CDR2 FQGNSA. The CDR3 DNA follows: TGTGCCAGCAGCTTAGGTTCGCAGGGCTGGTCCTACGAGCAGTACTTC. It is translated as CASSLGSQGWSYEQYF.

The chain couples TRBV6-2 or TRBV6-3 to TRBJ1-1; the match to TRBD1 covers 10 bases. This CDR3 has 13 residues. Germline-derived CDR1 and CDR2 are MNHEY and SVGEGT. V lost 7 bases, J lost 10 bases, and 9 bases stayed unmatched. The CDR3 loop is CASNLLTGGRAFF. The CDR3 bases are TGTGCCAGCAACCTCTTGACAGGGGGCCGAGCTTTCTTT.

Here the CDR3 reads CASSLNLGSHSNQPQHF. Written as DNA, the CDR3 is TGTGCCAGCAGTTTGAATCTAGGCAGCCATAGCAATCAGCCCCAGCATTTT. The chain joins TRBV28 to TRBJ1-5; D ambiguous. Between the trimmed V and J ends, which lost 3 bases and 0 bases, there was a span of 15 bases. Germline V gives CDR1 MDHEN, CDR2 SYDVKM. The CDR3 covers 17 residues.

This clonotype was seen a few times. The gene calls are TRBV13 and TRBJ1-2, with D possibly matching TRBD1 (6 bases). The CDR3 consists of 13 residues. Trimming took 11 bases from V and 6 from J, leaving 19 bases between them. Per germline, CDR1 PRHDT and CDR2 FYEKMQ (reference sequence). The CDR3 DNA is TGTGCCTCTCGTGGGGGCGGTTATGATGGCTACACCTTC. This codes for CASRGGGYDGYTF.

This clonotype has just a few counts. The chain combines TRBV2 with TRBJ1-5, with TRBD1 as a possible D gene (5 bases). Looked up from germline, CDR1 is SNHLY and CDR2 is FYNNEI. The V and J ends lost 2 bases and 2 bases respectively, with 19 bases between them. This CDR3 has 18 amino acids. The CDR3 bases are TGTGCCAGCAGTGAACTGGGGACCCTCGGTAGAGGCAATCAGCCCCAGCATTTT. This gives the protein CASSELGTLGRGNQPQHF.

On this clonotype: One junction end disagrees with the germline gene, perhaps due to a read error. V gene TRBV6-5 combines with J gene TRBJ2-3; no definite D call. Looked up from germline, CDR1 is MNHEY and CDR2 is SVGAGI. The CDR3 is made up of 15 amino acids. The chain's CDR3 is CTSRPVRASTDTQYF. The CDR3 coding sequence is TGTACCAGCAGGCCCGTCCGAGCGAGCACAGATACGCAGTATTTT.

The CDR3 DNA reads TGTGCCAGCAGTTCCCTAAGTGGCCGTGAAGCTTTCTTT. Amino acids: CASSSLSGREAFF. The chain couples TRBV7-2 to TRBJ1-1; D not resolved. The germline V gene encodes CDR1 SGHTA and CDR2 FQGNSA. The CDR3 has 13 residues. V lost 6 bases to trimming and J lost 7 bases, with 15 bases between them.

The rearrangement joins TRBV2 to TRBJ2-3; 8 bases agree with TRBD1. Per the germline V gene, CDR1 is SNHLY and CDR2 is FYNNEI. V lost 0 bases and J lost 2; bases outside the gene matches: 13. CDR3 length equals 19 residues. CDR3: CASSEAPSGQGIFTDTQYF. CDR3 DNA sequence: TGTGCCAGCAGTGAAGCCCCTTCTGGACAGGGAATTTTCACAGATACGCAGTATTTT. The complete variable domain, with remaining parts taken from reference TRBV2 and TRBJ2-3, reads EPEVTQTPSHQVTQMGQEVILRCVPISNHLYFYWYRQILGQKVEFLVSFYNNEISEKSEIFDDQFSVERPDGSNFTLKIRSTKLEDSAMYFCASSEAPSGQGIFTDTQYFGPGTRLTVL.

The V call is TRBV18, the J call TRBJ2-3; tentative D call: TRBD2 (5 bases). The CDR3 has 16 residues. Trimming pared 2 bases from V and 2 bases from J, leaving 14 bases between. CDR1 and CDR2 (germline): KGHSH, LQKENI. Here the CDR3 reads CASSPELVGFTDTQYF. In nucleotides, the CDR3 is TGTGCCAGCTCACCAGAACTAGTGGGGTTCACAGATACGCAGTATTTT. Based on the CDR3 plus reference TRBV18 and TRBJ2-3, the full variable domain is NAGVMQNPRHLVRRRGQEARLRCSPMKGHSHVYWYRQLPEEGLKFMVYLQKENIIDESGMPKERFSAEFPKEGPSILRIQQVVRGDSAAYFCASSPELVGFTDTQYFGPGTRLTVL.

The rearrangement uses TRBV7-9 and TRBJ1-1; D gene unclear. This CDR3 is built from 12 residues. Between the trimmed V and J ends, which lost 2 bases and 9 bases, there was a span of 10 bases. CDR1 is SEHNR and CDR2 is FQNEAQ in the germline V gene (reference sequence). CDR3: CASSLSEEKAFF. In DNA form, the CDR3 reads TGTGCCAGCAGCTTAAGCGAAGAGAAAGCTTTCTTT.

The gene calls are TRBV4-3 and TRBJ2-3; 9 bases are a match to TRBD1. Germline CDR1 and CDR2: LGHNA and YSLEER. J was trimmed by 0 bases and V by 0 bases; bases with no gene match: 4. This CDR3 is built from 17 residues. The CDR3 DNA follows: TGCGCCAGCAGCCAAGACGTGACAGGGGGAAGCACAGATACGCAGTATTTT. This gives the protein CASSQDVTGGSTDTQYF.

A word on this clonotype: A junction boundary mismatches the germline segment, possibly from a read error. The V call is TRBV4-2, the J call TRBJ2-3; D may be TRBD2 (5 bases). Germline CDR1 reads LGHNA; CDR2 reads YNFKEQ. The CDR3 sequence is 16 residues long. The CDR3 protein is CVSSSLGSKLTDTQYF. CDR3 coding DNA: TGTGTCAGCAGTTCCCTAGGGAGCAAACTAACAGATACGCAGTATTTT.